One sample yielded the 19 T cell receptor beta chains listed below, sequenced in a study of blood T cells in healthy people across ages. Alongside a J-beta primer mix, a sample-barcoded 5' primer served in a second PCR lasting roughly 6 to 11 cycles. TCRdb processed the 5' RACE reads anew with MiXCR; each CDR3 protein has one entry. The data show more than 800,000 distinct CDR3 sequences, with under 35% seen just once and 17% held by the top ten. The sequencing sample was made of blood. The receptors were gathered from a woman of 80 years or more in good health.

The gene calls are TRBV29-1 and TRBJ2-5, with 7 positions matching TRBD2. Germline V gives CDR1 SQVTM, CDR2 ANQGSEA. This CDR3 has 13 amino acids. Trimming cost V 3 bases and J 1 base; bases outside gene matches: 2. CDR3 bases: TGCAGCGTTGATCTAGCGGCCCAAGAGACCCAGTACTTC. This encodes CSVDLAAQETQYF.

This rearrangement joins TRBV14 to TRBJ2-3; D unresolved. Germline-derived CDR1 and CDR2 are SGHDN and FVKESK. The CDR3 consists of 11 residues. Deletions cut 5 bases from V and 7 bases from J, with 7 bases between. The CDR3 coding sequence is TGTGCCAGCAGCGCTTTTAATACGCAGTATTTT. The encoded protein is CASSAFNTQYF.

J is TRBJ1-4 and V is TRBV7-2; D remains ambiguous. Trimming took off 7 bases at V and 6 bases at J, with 12 bases between the two ends. The CDR3 spans 13 residues. CDR1 SGHTA and CDR2 FQGNSA come from the germline V gene. CDR3 DNA sequence: TGTGCCAGCAACTCGGGCGGATATGAAAAACTGTTTTTT. The encoded protein is CASNSGGYEKLFF.

This clonotype was observed a handful of times. V is TRBV7-2 and J is TRBJ1-4; 8 bases map to TRBD1. The CDR3 totals 16 residues. V was pared by 3 bases and J by 4 bases, with 7 bases of the junction left unmatched. CDR1 SGHTA and CDR2 FQGNSA come from the germline V gene. CDR3 nucleotide sequence: TGTGCCAGCAGCTTTCGACAGGGGATAGGTAATGAAAAACTGTTTTTT. It codes for CASSFRQGIGNEKLFF.

J is TRBJ1-1 and V is TRBV7-9, with D perhaps matching TRBD1 (5 bases). CDR3 length equals 13 residues. V was pared by 6 bases and J by 2 bases, with 10 bases between. Germline CDR1 reads SEHNR; CDR2 reads FQNEAQ (reference sequence). The CDR3: CASRAQGNTEAFF. In DNA form, the CDR3 reads TGTGCCAGCAGAGCTCAGGGTAACACTGAAGCTTTCTTT.

Details on this clonotype: A much larger clone differs by one base, so this may be a read error. V gene TRBV9 combines with J gene TRBJ1-5; D ambiguous. This CDR3 region has 15 residues. Germline CDR1 reads SGDLS; CDR2 reads YYNGEE. V lost 1 base to trimming and J lost 0 bases, with 8 bases between them. DNA for the CDR3: TGTGCCAGCAGCGTATTGGGCGATAGCAATCAGCCCCAGCATTTT. This sequence encodes CASSVLGDSNQPQHF.

The chain is built from TRBV6-2 or TRBV6-3 and TRBJ1-2; D perhaps matches TRBD1 (5 bases). V was clipped by 4 bases and J by 1 base, with 13 bases between them. Germline V gene data show CDR1 as MNHEY and CDR2 as SVGEGT. CDR3 length equals 15 residues. As DNA, the CDR3 is TGTGCCAGCAGTTGGCCCCCGGGGCTTAACTATGGCTACACCTTC. This sequence encodes CASSWPPGLNYGYTF.

Note on this clonotype: Given a much more abundant clone one base away, this may be a read error. The CDR3 sequence is CASSPGQANTVAFF. CDR3 DNA: TGCGCCAGCAGCCCGGGACAGGCGAACACTGTAGCTTTCTTT. This rearrangement joins TRBV5-1 to TRBJ1-1; 8 positions match TRBD1. Germline V gene data show CDR1 as SGHRS and CDR2 as YFSETQ. This CDR3 spans 14 amino acids.

Here the CDR3 reads CASSLQGSVKLFF. The CDR3 DNA is TGTGCCAGCTCACTCCAGGGAAGTGTAAAACTGTTTTTT. The chain links TRBV18 to TRBJ1-4; the D gene is possibly TRBD1 (5 bases). Between the trimmed V and J ends, which lost 4 bases and 10 bases, there was a span of 13 bases. The germline V gene encodes CDR1 KGHSH and CDR2 LQKENI. The CDR3 is 13 amino acids.

The rearrangement links TRBV6-2 or TRBV6-3 to TRBJ2-7; D is perhaps TRBD1 (6 bases). The J call may be in error: the DNA end matches TRBJ2-4 better. Germline V gene sequence: CDR1 MNHEY, CDR2 SVGEGT. The CDR3 covers 16 residues. The CDR3 spells CASTRRGFFEGNIQYF. Here the CDR3 DNA reads TGTGCCAGCACTCGCAGGGGCTTCTTTGAAGGAAACATTCAGTACTTC.

This chain uses TRBV7-9 with TRBJ2-7, with D possibly matching TRBD1 (5 bases). This CDR3 has 14 residues. Trimming pared 3 bases from V and 4 bases from J, leaving 13 bases between. Germline CDR1 reads SEHNR; CDR2 reads FQNEAQ (reference sequence). This CDR3 is CASSFENRRYEQYF. The DNA of the CDR3 is TGTGCCAGCAGCTTCGAGAACAGGAGATACGAGCAGTACTTC.

The chain combines TRBV2 with TRBJ1-5; D not resolved. Between the trimmed V and J ends, which lost 7 bases and 5 bases, there was a span of 15 bases. This CDR3 contains 14 residues. Germline V gene data show CDR1 as SNHLY and CDR2 as FYNNEI. The CDR3 sequence is CASTLDGGDQPQHF. CDR3 DNA: TGTGCCAGCACTCTCGACGGAGGAGATCAGCCCCAGCATTTT. Supplemented by reference TRBV2 and TRBJ1-5, the full variable domain reads EPEVTQTPSHQVTQMGQEVILRCVPISNHLYFYWYRQILGQKVEFLVSFYNNEISEKSEIFDDQFSVERPDGSNFTLKIRSTKLEDSAMYFCASTLDGGDQPQHFGDGTRLSIL.

Turning to this clonotype: This may be a read error: a much more frequent sequence differs by one nucleotide. The chain links TRBV20-1 to TRBJ2-1; 10 bases agree with TRBD1. The CDR3 contains 15 residues. The V segment lost 3 bases and the J segment 13 bases; nucleotides outside the gene matches: 15. The V gene's germline CDR1 is DFQATT and CDR2 SNEGSKA (reference sequence). CDR3 in amino acids: CSARKDRGNGKTQFF. CDR3 coding DNA: TGCAGTGCTAGGAAGGACAGGGGGAATGGAAAGACCCAGTTCTTC.

This clonotype was seen repeatedly, ten times or more. The chain uses TRBV20-1 and TRBJ1-2; no reliable D call. V lost 3 bases and J lost 2, with 13 bases in between. This CDR3 has 14 amino acids. Per germline, CDR1 DFQATT and CDR2 SNEGSKA (reference sequence). Here the CDR3 DNA reads TGCAGTGCTAGGGGCGGGGAGAAGAACTATGGCTACACCTTC. Translated: CSARGGEKNYGYTF.

This clonotype was picked up many times. The J gene is TRBJ1-4, the V gene TRBV7-2, with a weak D call TRBD1 (5 bases). The CDR3 length is 13 residues. Trimming shortened V by 5 bases and J by 4 bases, and 8 bases separated the two germline ends. Germline CDR1 reads SGHTA; CDR2 reads FQGNSA. The CDR3 coding sequence is TGTGCCAGCAGCCTCGACAGTAATGAAAAACTGTTTTTT. Amino acid sequence: CASSLDSNEKLFF.

This clonotype was found once. A much larger clone differs from this one at a single base, so this may be a read error. The chain links TRBV4-3 to TRBJ2-3, with D unclear. The CDR3 consists of 13 residues. Germline loops: CDR1 LGHNA, CDR2 YSLEER. The germline V and J ends were trimmed by 3 bases and 8 bases, with 12 bases remaining between them. This CDR3 reads CASSQGPAGTQYF. In DNA form, the CDR3 reads TGCGCCAGCAGCCAGGGTCCGGCAGGTACGCAGTATTTT.

On this clonotype: Just one base apart from a much larger clone, this may be a read error. The V call is TRBV2, the J call TRBJ2-1; D assignment may be TRBD1 or TRBD2 (6 bases each). Germline V gene sequence: CDR1 SNHLY, CDR2 FYNNEI. CDR3 size: 12 residues. The CDR3: CATGGGDKEQFF. The CDR3 DNA follows: TGTGCCACGGGTGGAGGGGACAAGGAGCAGTTCTTC.

This clonotype was seen at least ten times. The V gene is TRBV7-2, the J gene TRBJ1-2; 7 positions agree with TRBD1. Germline loops: CDR1 SGHTA, CDR2 FQGNSA. This CDR3 region has 13 residues. Trimming at V came to 1 base and at J to 7 bases, leaving 3 bases not matched to a gene. The DNA for the CDR3 is TGTGCCAGCAGCTTAGAAGGGGGCCGTGGCTACACCTTC. It encodes CASSLEGGRGYTF.

In this sample, this clonotype turned up many times. The V gene is TRBV11-1, the J gene TRBJ2-5, with D tentatively TRBD2 (6 bases). The V gene lost 2 bases and the J gene lost 2 bases, with 21 bases spanning the gap. The CDR3 is 18 residues long. Germline V lookup: CDR1 SGHAT, CDR2 FQDESV (reference sequence). CDR3 protein: CASSLKVWGVMGQETQYF. CDR3 coding DNA: TGTGCCAGCAGCTTAAAGGTTTGGGGGGTAATGGGGCAAGAGACCCAGTACTTC.